The clone carrying this T cell receptor (beta chain) showed up just a few times. Its antigen is still unknown. This sample stems from a study of T-cell memory formation after mild COVID-19. Study context: The two donors had largely donor-specific TCR clusters.

Findings and caveats of the study: Pre-infection memory harbored some responding clones, suggesting cross-reactive memory joined.

Germline CDR1 and CDR2: SEHNR and FQNEAQ (reference sequence). The V end lost 7 bases, the J end lost 0 bases, and 10 bases lay between the germline ends. There are 15 residues in the CDR3. Using constant-segment primers, 5'RACE produced TCR alpha and TCR beta cDNA libraries carrying sample barcodes and UMIs. Each CDR3 protein gets one entry after TCRdb re-called the 5' RACE reads with MiXCR. The sample comprises around 320,000 distinct CDR3 sequences, roughly a fifth of which are singletons, and roughly 21% rests with the top ten. The sample taken for sequencing was PBMCs or a T cell subset sorted from them (not recorded which). The sequence was collected from a young man who had mild COVID-19 (a few samples of this study predate the infection). Cell type and time point are not known. V gene TRBV7-9 combines with J gene TRBJ2-6, with D uncertain. In nucleotides, the CDR3 is TGTGCCAGCACCCCGGTCCCCTCTGGGGCCAACGTCCTGACTTTC. Translated, it gives CASTPVPSGANVLTF. Looking up the rest from reference TRBV7-9 and TRBJ2-6 gives the full variable domain: DTGVSQNPRHKITKRGQNVTFRCDPISEHNRLYWYRQTLGQGPEFLTYFQNEAQLEKSRLLSDRFSAERPKGSFSTLEIQRTEQGDSAMYLCASTPVPSGANVLTFGAGSRLTVL.